These 27 T cell receptor beta chains originate from one sample sequenced in a study of T-cell reconstitution after alpha-beta-depleted transplantation in children. This sample's TCRbeta library carried unique molecular identifier barcodes. Each CDR3 protein is one row after TCRdb ran MiXCR on the PCR reads. The data hold tens of thousands of distinct CDR3 sequences, with 40% to 60% observed a single time. The sample was peripheral blood, taken before TCRalphabeta/CD19-depleted stem cell transplant. The receptors come from a boy less than two years old with SCID, due to receive a stem cell transplant.

The chain links TRBV20-1 to TRBJ2-2, with 8 bases aligning to TRBD1. CDR1 and CDR2 (germline): DFQATT, SNEGSKA (reference sequence). The ends lost 0 bases at V and 6 bases at J; junction bases unmatched: 6. The CDR3 extends over 15 amino acids. The chain's CDR3 is CSARDPGGAAGELFF. The CDR3 bases are TGCAGTGCTAGAGATCCAGGGGGCGCCGCCGGGGAGCTGTTTTTT.

The chain couples TRBV5-4 to TRBJ2-1; 13 bases agree with TRBD2. This CDR3 contains 16 residues. CDR1 and CDR2 (germline): SGHNT, YYREEE (reference sequence). Unmatched junction bases numbered 7, after V lost 2 bases and J lost 8 bases. As DNA, the CDR3 is TGTGCCAGCAGCTTACCCACTAGCGGGGGGGCAGATGAGCAGTTCTTC. This gives the protein CASSLPTSGGADEQFF.

The genes are TRBV6-4 and TRBJ2-2; TRBD2 agrees at 7 bases. V gave up 2 bases and J gave up 2 bases; unmatched junction bases: 2. The CDR3 runs 15 residues. Germline lookup yields CDR1 MRHNA and CDR2 SNTAGT. Written as DNA, the CDR3 is TGTGCCAGCAGTGACAGCGGGGTAAACACCGGGGAGCTGTTTTTT. Its translation is CASSDSGVNTGELFF.

V gene TRBV7-2 combines with J gene TRBJ2-5; D unresolved. Germline CDR1 and CDR2: SGHTA and FQGNSA. Trimming took 2 bases from V and 5 from J, leaving 9 bases between them. The CDR3 spans 13 residues. CDR3 sequence: CASSLYGTETQYF. CDR3 coding DNA: TGTGCCAGCAGCTTATACGGCACCGAGACCCAGTACTTC.

The rearrangement uses TRBV7-9 and TRBJ1-1; a weak D match, TRBD1 (5 bases). CDR1 is SEHNR and CDR2 is FQNEAQ in the germline V gene (reference sequence). The CDR3 totals 14 residues. V was pared by 2 bases and J by 4 bases, with 11 bases between. DNA of the CDR3: TGTGCCAGCAGCTTATCAGGGATGTCCACTGAAGCTTTCTTT. Translating it yields CASSLSGMSTEAFF.

This clonotype appeared a few times. The genes are TRBV29-1 and TRBJ1-1; 9 nucleotides line up with TRBD1. Germline V gene sequence: CDR1 SQVTM, CDR2 ANQGSEA. The CDR3 sequence is 14 residues long. The V gene end was trimmed by 7 bases and the J gene end by 1 base; junction bases not matched to a gene: 7. Here the CDR3 DNA reads TGCAGCGGCCGGGACAGGGCCTCGAACACTGAAGCTTTCTTT. Translated: CSGRDRASNTEAFF.

This chain connects TRBV11-1 to TRBJ2-5; possibly TRBD2 for D (5 bases). Trimming took off 5 bases at V and 1 base at J, with 8 bases between the two ends. The CDR3 has 13 amino acids. The germline gives CDR1 SGHAT, CDR2 FQDESV (reference sequence). The CDR3 is CASSLSAQETQYF. The CDR3 coding sequence is TGTGCCAGCAGCCTTAGCGCCCAAGAGACCCAGTACTTC. Full variable domain (remainder filled in from reference TRBV11-1 and TRBJ2-5): EAEVAQSPRYKITEKSQAVAFWCDPISGHATLYWYRQILGQGPELLVQFQDESVVDDSQLPKDRFSAERLKGVDSTLKIQPAELGDSAMYLCASSLSAQETQYFGPGTRLLVL.

The sample holds a few counts of this clonotype. V usage is TRBV4-1 and J usage is TRBJ1-1; D remains ambiguous. Germline V lookup: CDR1 MGHRA, CDR2 YSYEKL. CDR3 length: 13 amino acids. Trimming removed 2 bases from V and 11 bases from J, with 15 bases in between. CDR3 sequence (DNA): TGCGCCAGCAGCCAAATGACGGGTAGTGGGGCTTTCTTT. It specifies CASSQMTGSGAFF.

This chain uses TRBV20-1 with TRBJ2-7; D gene unclear. Per germline, CDR1 DFQATT and CDR2 SNEGSKA (reference sequence). The CDR3 covers 12 residues. Trimming stripped 3 bases from V and 4 bases from J, with 10 bases between. CDR3 DNA sequence: TGCAGTGCTAGCGCGGACCGGTACGAGCAGTACTTC. It translates to CSASADRYEQYF.

The CDR3 sequence is CASSLGLAGTDTQYF. The CDR3 DNA reads as TGTGCCAGCAGCTTAGGACTAGCGGGGACAGATACGCAGTATTTT. The genes are TRBV7-2 and TRBJ2-3; TRBD2 matches at 11 bases. V lost 1 base, J lost 3 bases, and 0 bases stayed unmatched. This CDR3 is built from 15 residues. Germline V gene data show CDR1 as SGHTA and CDR2 as FQGNSA. Drawing the rest from reference TRBV7-2 and TRBJ2-3, the complete variable domain is GAGVSQSPSNKVTEKGKDVELRCDPISGHTALYWYRQSLGQGLEFLIYFQGNSAPDKSGLPSDRFSAERTGGSVSTLTIQRTQQEDSAVYLCASSLGLAGTDTQYFGPGTRLTVL.

The genes are TRBV20-1 and TRBJ2-7, with D maybe TRBD2 (6 bases). V was cut by 0 bases and J by 7 bases, with 16 bases left in between. The CDR3 length is 14 residues. Germline CDR1 is DFQATT and CDR2 is SNEGSKA (reference sequence). CDR3 in amino acids: CSARDWGDPGEQYF. CDR3 nucleotide sequence: TGCAGTGCTAGAGATTGGGGGGATCCTGGGGAGCAGTACTTC.

V is TRBV15 and J is TRBJ2-3, with 8 positions matching TRBD1. Germline values: CDR1 LNHNV, CDR2 YYDKDF (reference sequence). The CDR3 is 15 amino acids. Unmatched junction bases numbered 6, after V lost 4 bases and J lost 3 bases. In nucleotides, the CDR3 is TGTGCCACCAGCATAGGCAGGGGGCAAACAGATACGCAGTATTTT. It codes for CATSIGRGQTDTQYF.

The chain employs TRBV28 and TRBJ1-1; no clear D. The CDR3 is 14 residues long. Germline CDR1 MDHEN, CDR2 SYDVKM. The V end lost 3 bases, the J end lost 0 bases, and 8 bases lay between the germline ends. CDR3 amino acids: CASSFSSMNTEAFF. CDR3 nucleotides: TGTGCCAGCAGTTTCAGTAGCATGAACACTGAAGCTTTCTTT.

This chain joins TRBV7-6 and TRBJ2-7; D perhaps matches TRBD1 (6 bases). In germline, CDR1 is SGHVS, CDR2 FNYEAQ. CDR3 length: 14 amino acids. The ends were cut back, 5 bases at V and 5 bases at J, with 16 bases in the middle. CDR3 nucleotides: TGTGCCAGCAGCCTACTGCAGGGGCTCGACGAGCAGTACTTC. This codes for CASSLLQGLDEQYF.

The genes are TRBV5-5 and TRBJ2-3; TRBD1 matches at 10 bases. Trimming at V came to 4 bases and at J to 3 bases, leaving 5 bases not matched to a gene. Germline CDR1 SGHKS, CDR2 YYEKEE (reference sequence). This CDR3 region has 15 residues. CDR3 in DNA: TGTGCCAGCAGCCTGACAGGGGGCCGAACAGATACGCAGTATTTT. This sequence encodes CASSLTGGRTDTQYF.

The rearrangement links TRBV12-3 or TRBV12-4 to TRBJ2-3; the D is unclear. Between the trimmed V and J ends, which lost 7 bases and 2 bases, there was a span of 10 bases. This CDR3 has 13 residues. The CDR3 protein is CASNPELTDTQYF. CDR3 nucleotides: TGTGCCAGCAACCCGGAGCTCACAGATACGCAGTATTTT.

This clonotype occurred a few times. This chain uses TRBV5-6 with TRBJ2-1; no clear D gene. V was pared by 5 bases and J by 8 bases, with 14 bases between. CDR1 SGHDT and CDR2 YYEEEE come from the germline V gene. The CDR3 has 13 amino acids. The CDR3 region is CASSFTVRDEQFF. In DNA form, the CDR3 reads TGTGCCAGCAGTTTTACCGTTCGGGATGAGCAGTTCTTC.

This rearrangement joins TRBV9 to TRBJ2-7, with 10 nucleotides matching TRBD2. V lost 2 bases and J lost 5; bases outside the gene matches: 4. This CDR3 is 14 amino acids long. Germline V gives CDR1 SGDLS, CDR2 YYNGEE. The CDR3 region is CASSVSGTSDEQYF. CDR3 nucleotide sequence: TGTGCCAGCAGCGTCTCCGGGACTAGCGACGAGCAGTACTTC.

The chain recombines TRBV7-2 with TRBJ2-2; possibly TRBD1 for D (8 bases). The CDR3 runs to 15 residues. Trimming cost V 6 bases and J 5 bases, with 16 bases left between them. CDR1 SGHTA and CDR2 FQGNSA come from the germline V gene. The CDR3 coding sequence is TGTGCCAGCAGAAAAGACAGGGGAGGGACCGGGGAGCTGTTTTTT. Its protein product is CASRKDRGGTGELFF.

The rearrangement uses TRBV6-1 and TRBJ2-7; 8 positions agree with TRBD2. J was trimmed by 4 bases and V by 6 bases; bases with no gene match: 8. The CDR3 contains 14 residues. From germline, CDR1 is MNHNS and CDR2 SASEGT. CDR3 nucleotide sequence: TGTGCCAGCAGGCCCGGGGGGGCCCGGTACGAGCAGTACTTC. This sequence encodes CASRPGGARYEQYF.

For this clonotype: A junction end diverges from the germline sequence, so it may reflect a read error. The rearrangement uses TRBV4-2 and TRBJ2-7; 11 positions match TRBD2. The CDR3 spans 17 residues. Looked up from germline, CDR1 is LGHNA and CDR2 is YNFKEQ. The CDR3 spells CAGSQDWASGGSYEQYF. CDR3 coding DNA: TGTGCCGGCAGCCAAGATTGGGCTAGCGGGGGGTCCTACGAGCAGTACTTC.

The V and J genes are TRBV20-1 and TRBJ2-7, with D possibly TRBD2 on 6 matching bases. V was trimmed by 6 bases and J by 9 bases, leaving 18 bases between them. Germline CDR1 is DFQATT and CDR2 is SNEGSKA (reference sequence). This CDR3 spans 12 amino acids. The CDR3 reads CSAQPGGMRQYF. DNA for the CDR3: TGCAGTGCCCAGCCGGGCGGGATGAGGCAGTACTTC.

The table lists this clonotype with a few counts. The V and J genes are TRBV2 and TRBJ2-7; weak D call: TRBD2 (5 bases). The CDR3 runs 13 residues. V dropped 5 bases and J dropped 3 bases, with 11 bases sitting between them. The germline gives CDR1 SNHLY, CDR2 FYNNEI. The CDR3 spells CASSSGMSYEQYF. CDR3 nucleotide sequence: TGTGCCAGCAGTAGCGGCATGAGCTACGAGCAGTACTTC.

V usage is TRBV12-3 or TRBV12-4 and J usage is TRBJ1-3; unclear D gene. Trimming left V 6 bases short and J 4 bases short, with 1 base between. The CDR3 is 10 residues long. Written as DNA, the CDR3 is TGTGCCAGCAGGGGAAACACCATATATTTT. As protein: CASRGNTIYF.

V and J are TRBV29-1 and TRBJ2-1; D remains unclear. V lost 0 bases to trimming and J lost 7 bases, with 13 bases between them. Germline V gene data show CDR1 as SQVTM and CDR2 as ANQGSEA. The CDR3 covers 14 residues. The chain's CDR3 is CSVEDDGFGNEQFF. For the CDR3, the DNA is TGCAGCGTTGAAGATGATGGCTTTGGAAATGAGCAGTTCTTC.

The chain's CDR3 is CASSQIERGGLAADTQYF. The CDR3, as DNA: TGCGCCAGCAGCCAAATAGAGCGGGGGGGCCTTGCGGCAGATACGCAGTATTTT. V is TRBV4-1 and J is TRBJ2-3; TRBD2 matches 10 bases. With 2 bases clipped from V and 4 bases from J, the junction kept 12 bases outside the gene matches. Germline V gives CDR1 MGHRA, CDR2 YSYEKL. The CDR3 is made up of 18 amino acids.

The J gene is TRBJ2-1, the V gene TRBV4-3; 10 bases align to TRBD1. The CDR3 is made up of 17 amino acids. Germline assignment: CDR1 LGHNA and CDR2 YSLEER. V lost 0 bases, J lost 4 bases, and 6 bases stayed unmatched. DNA for the CDR3: TGCGCCAGCAGCCAAGAGGTGGGGGACAGGGGATACAATGAGCAGTTCTTC. It codes for CASSQEVGDRGYNEQFF.